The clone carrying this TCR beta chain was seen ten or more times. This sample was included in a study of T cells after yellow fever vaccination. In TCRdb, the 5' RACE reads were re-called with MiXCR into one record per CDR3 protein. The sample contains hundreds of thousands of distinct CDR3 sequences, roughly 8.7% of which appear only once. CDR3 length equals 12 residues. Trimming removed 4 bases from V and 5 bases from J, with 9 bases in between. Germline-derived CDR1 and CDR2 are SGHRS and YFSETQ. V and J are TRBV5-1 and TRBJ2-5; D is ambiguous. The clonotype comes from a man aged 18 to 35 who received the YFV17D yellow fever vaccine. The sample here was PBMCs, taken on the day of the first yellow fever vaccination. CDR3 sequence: CASSTTRETQYF. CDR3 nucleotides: TGCGCCAGCAGCACAACGAGGGAGACCCAGTACTTC.